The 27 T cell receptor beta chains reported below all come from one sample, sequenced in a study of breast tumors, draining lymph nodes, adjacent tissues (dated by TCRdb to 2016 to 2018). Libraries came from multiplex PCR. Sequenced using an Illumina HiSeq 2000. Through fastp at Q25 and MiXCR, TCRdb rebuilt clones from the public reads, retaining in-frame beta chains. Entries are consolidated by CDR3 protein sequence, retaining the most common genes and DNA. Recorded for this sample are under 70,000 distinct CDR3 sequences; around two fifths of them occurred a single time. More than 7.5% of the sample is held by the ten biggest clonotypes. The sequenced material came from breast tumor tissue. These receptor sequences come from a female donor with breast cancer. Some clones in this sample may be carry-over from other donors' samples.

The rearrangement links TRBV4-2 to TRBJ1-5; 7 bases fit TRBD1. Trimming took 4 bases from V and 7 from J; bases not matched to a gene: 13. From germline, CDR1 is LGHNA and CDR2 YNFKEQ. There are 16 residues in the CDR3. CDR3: CASSPDPAGGDQPQHF. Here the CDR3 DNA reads TGTGCCAGCAGCCCAGATCCGGCAGGGGGAGACCAGCCCCAGCATTTT.

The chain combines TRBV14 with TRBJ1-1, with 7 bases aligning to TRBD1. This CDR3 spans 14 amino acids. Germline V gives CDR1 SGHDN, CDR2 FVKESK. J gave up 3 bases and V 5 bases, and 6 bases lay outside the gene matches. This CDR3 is CASSGTGEDTEAFF. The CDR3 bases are TGTGCCAGCAGCGGCACAGGGGAGGACACTGAAGCTTTCTTT.

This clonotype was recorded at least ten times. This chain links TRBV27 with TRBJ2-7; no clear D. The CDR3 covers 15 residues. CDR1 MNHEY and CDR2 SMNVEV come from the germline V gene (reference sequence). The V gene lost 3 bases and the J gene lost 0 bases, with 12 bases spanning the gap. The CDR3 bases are TGTGCCAGCAGTTTGGGCCGTCCGAGCTCCTACGAGCAGTACTTC. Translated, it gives CASSLGRPSSYEQYF.

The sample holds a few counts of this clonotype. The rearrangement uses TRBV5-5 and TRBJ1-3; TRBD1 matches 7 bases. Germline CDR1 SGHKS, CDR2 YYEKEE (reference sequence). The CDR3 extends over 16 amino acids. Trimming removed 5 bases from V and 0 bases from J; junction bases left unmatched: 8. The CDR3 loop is CASSLTGRGSGNTIYF. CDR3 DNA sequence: TGTGCCAGCAGTCTGACAGGGAGAGGCTCTGGAAACACCATATATTTT.

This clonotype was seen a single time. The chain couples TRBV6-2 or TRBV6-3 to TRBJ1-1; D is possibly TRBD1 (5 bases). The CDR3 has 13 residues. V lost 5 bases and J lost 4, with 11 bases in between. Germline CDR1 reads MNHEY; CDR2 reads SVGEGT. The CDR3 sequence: CASSAAGGTEAFF. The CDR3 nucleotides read TGTGCCAGCAGTGCCGCGGGGGGCACTGAAGCTTTCTTT.

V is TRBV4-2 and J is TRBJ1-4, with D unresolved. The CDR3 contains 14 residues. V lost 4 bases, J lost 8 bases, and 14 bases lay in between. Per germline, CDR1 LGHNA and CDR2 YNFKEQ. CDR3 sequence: CASSRREGNEKLFF. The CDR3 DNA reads TGTGCCAGCAGCCGTCGGGAAGGAAACGAAAAACTGTTTTTT.

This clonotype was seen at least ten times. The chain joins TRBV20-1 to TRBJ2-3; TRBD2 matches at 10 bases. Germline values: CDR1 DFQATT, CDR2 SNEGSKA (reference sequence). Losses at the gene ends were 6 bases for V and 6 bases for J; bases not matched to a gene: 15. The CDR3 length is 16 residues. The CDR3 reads CSAPLEGLAGVDTQYF. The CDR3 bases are TGCAGTGCCCCCCTGGAGGGGCTAGCGGGAGTGGATACGCAGTATTTT.

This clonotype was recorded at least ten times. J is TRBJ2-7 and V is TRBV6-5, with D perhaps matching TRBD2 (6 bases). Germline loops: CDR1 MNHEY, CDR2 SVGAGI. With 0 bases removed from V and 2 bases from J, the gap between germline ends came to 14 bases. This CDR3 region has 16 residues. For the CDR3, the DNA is TGTGCCAGCAGTTACTCGATATTAGCGGACGCCTACGAGCAGTACTTC. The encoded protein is CASSYSILADAYEQYF.

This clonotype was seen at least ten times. The CDR3: CASSFGKANYGYTF. In nucleotides, the CDR3 is TGTGCCAGTAGTTTCGGAAAAGCTAACTATGGCTACACCTTC. The rearrangement joins TRBV19 to TRBJ1-2; D is unclear. CDR3 size: 14 residues. V lost 5 bases and J lost 0, with 10 bases in between. The germline V gene encodes CDR1 LNHDA and CDR2 SQIVND (reference sequence). Full variable domain (missing parts from reference TRBV19 and TRBJ1-2): DGGITQSPKYLFRKEGQNVTLSCEQNLNHDAMYWYRQDPGQGLRLIYYSQIVNDFQKGDIAEGYSVSREKKESFPLTVTSAQKNPTAFYLCASSFGKANYGYTFGSGTRLTVV.

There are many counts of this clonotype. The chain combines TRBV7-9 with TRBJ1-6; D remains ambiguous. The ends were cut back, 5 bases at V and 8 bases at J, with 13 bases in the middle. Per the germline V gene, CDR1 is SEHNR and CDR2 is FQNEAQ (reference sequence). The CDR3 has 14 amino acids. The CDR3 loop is CASSPPRRYSPLHF. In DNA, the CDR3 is TGTGCCAGCAGCCCCCCTCGCCGATATTCACCCCTCCACTTT.

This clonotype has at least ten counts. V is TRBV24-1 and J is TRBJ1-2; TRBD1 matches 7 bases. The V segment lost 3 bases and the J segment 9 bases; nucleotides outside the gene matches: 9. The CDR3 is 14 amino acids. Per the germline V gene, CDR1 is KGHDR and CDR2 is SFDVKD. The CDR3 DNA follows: TGTGCCACCAGTGATCACGATAACAGGGGTCGCTACACCTTC. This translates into CATSDHDNRGRYTF.

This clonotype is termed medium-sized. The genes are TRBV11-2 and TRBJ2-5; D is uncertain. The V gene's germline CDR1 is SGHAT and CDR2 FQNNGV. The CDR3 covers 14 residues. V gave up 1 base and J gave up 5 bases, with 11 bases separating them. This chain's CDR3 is CASSLVATWETQYF. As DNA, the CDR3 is TGTGCCAGCAGCTTAGTAGCCACTTGGGAGACCCAGTACTTC.

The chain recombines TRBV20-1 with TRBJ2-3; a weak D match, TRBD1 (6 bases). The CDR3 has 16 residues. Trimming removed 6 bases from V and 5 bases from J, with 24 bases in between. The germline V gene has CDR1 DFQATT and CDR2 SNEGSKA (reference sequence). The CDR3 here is CSAPLRGRGPRDTQYF. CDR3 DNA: TGCAGTGCCCCATTGAGGGGGAGAGGACCCAGAGATACGCAGTATTTT.

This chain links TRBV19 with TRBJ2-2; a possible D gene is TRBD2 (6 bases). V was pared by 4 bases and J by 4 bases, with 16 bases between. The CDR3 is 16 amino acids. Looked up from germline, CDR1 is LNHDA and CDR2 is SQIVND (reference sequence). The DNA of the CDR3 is TGTGCCAGTAGTAGGGTGGGGGGAGTTAGCACCGGGGAGCTGTTTTTT. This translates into CASSRVGGVSTGELFF.

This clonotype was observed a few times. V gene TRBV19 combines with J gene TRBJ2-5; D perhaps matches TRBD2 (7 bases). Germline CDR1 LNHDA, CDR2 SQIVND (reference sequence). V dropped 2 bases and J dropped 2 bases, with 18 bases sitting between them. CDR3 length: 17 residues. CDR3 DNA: TGTGCCAGTAGTATAAGGGCGGGGGCCCCGTTACAAGAGACCCAGTACTTC. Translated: CASSIRAGAPLQETQYF.

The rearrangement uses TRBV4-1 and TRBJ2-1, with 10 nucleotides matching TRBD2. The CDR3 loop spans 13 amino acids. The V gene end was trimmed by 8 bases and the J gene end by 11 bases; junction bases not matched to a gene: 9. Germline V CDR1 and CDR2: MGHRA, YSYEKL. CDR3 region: CASSGLAGDKQFF. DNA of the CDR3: TGCGCCAGCTCCGGGCTAGCGGGGGATAAGCAGTTCTTC.

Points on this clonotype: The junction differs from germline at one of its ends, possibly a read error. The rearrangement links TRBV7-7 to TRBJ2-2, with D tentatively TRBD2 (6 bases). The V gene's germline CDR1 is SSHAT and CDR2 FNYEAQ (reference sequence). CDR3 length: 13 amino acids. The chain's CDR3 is CASSPLANGELFF. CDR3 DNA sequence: TGTGCTAGCAGCCCCCTAGCGAACGGGGAGCTGTTTTTT.

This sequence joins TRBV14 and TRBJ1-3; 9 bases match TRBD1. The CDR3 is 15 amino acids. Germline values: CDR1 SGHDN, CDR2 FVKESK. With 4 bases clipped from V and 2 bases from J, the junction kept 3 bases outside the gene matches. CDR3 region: CASSPWTGAGNTIYF. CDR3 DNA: TGTGCCAGCAGCCCCTGGACAGGGGCTGGAAACACCATATATTTT.

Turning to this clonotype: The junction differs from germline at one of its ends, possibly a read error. The CDR3 here is CSVQGWDEELVF. DNA for the CDR3: TGCAGCGTACAGGGATGGGATGAAGAACTGGTTTTT. V usage is TRBV29-1 and J usage is TRBJ1-4, with D maybe TRBD1 (6 bases). CDR1 is SQVTM and CDR2 is ANQGSEA in the germline V gene. The CDR3 loop spans 12 amino acids.

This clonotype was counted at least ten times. CDR3 in amino acids: CSARAIATDTQYF. In DNA form, the CDR3 reads TGCAGTGCTAGAGCCATTGCTACAGATACGCAGTATTTT. This chain connects TRBV20-1 to TRBJ2-3; D gene ambiguous. CDR1 DFQATT and CDR2 SNEGSKA come from the germline V gene (reference sequence). The CDR3 is made up of 13 amino acids. Between the trimmed V and J ends, which lost 1 base and 3 bases, there was a span of 8 bases.

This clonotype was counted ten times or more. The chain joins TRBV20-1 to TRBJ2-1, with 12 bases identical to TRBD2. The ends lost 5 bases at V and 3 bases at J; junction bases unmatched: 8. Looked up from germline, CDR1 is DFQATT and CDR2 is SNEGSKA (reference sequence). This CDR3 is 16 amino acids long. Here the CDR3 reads CSAPPLAGGDYNEQFF. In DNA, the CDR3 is TGCAGTGCTCCCCCACTAGCGGGAGGAGACTACAATGAGCAGTTCTTC.

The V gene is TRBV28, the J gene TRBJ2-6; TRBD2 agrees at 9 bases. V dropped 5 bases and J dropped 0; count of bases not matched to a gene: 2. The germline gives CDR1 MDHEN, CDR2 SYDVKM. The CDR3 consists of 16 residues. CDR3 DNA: TGTGCCAGCAGTAATAGCGGGGGCTCTGGGGCCAACGTCCTGACTTTC. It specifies CASSNSGGSGANVLTF.

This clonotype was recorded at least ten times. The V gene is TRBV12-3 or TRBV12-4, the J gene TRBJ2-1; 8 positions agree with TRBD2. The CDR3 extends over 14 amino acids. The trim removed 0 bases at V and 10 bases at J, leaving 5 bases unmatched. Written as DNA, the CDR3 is TGTGCCAGCAGTTTAGCGCTTAGCGGGAAAGAGCAGTTCTTC. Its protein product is CASSLALSGKEQFF.

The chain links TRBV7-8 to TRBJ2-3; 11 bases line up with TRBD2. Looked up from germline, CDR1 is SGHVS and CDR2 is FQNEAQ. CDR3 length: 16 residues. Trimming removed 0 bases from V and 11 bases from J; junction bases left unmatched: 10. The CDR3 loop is CASSLASGGVVNEQYF. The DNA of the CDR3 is TGTGCCAGCAGCTTAGCTAGCGGGGGGGTTGTCAATGAGCAGTATTTT. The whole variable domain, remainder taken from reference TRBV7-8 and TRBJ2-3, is GAGVSQSPRYKVAKRGQDVALRCDPISGHVSLFWYQQALGQGPEFLTYFQNEAQLDKSGLPSDRFFAERPEGSVSTLKIQRTQQEDSAVYLCASSLASGGVVNEQYFGPGTRLTVL.

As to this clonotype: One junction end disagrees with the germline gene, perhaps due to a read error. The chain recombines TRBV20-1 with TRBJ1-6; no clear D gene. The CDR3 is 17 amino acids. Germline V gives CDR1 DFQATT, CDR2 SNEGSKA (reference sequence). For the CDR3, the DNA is TGCAGCGCTAGAGATGGGAGGGCCGGGTCTTATAATCCACCCCTCCACTTT. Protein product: CSARDGRAGSYNPPLHF.

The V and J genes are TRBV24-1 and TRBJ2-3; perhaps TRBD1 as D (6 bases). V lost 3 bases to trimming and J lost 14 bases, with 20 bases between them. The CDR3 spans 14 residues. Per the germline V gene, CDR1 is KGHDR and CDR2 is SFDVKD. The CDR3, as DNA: TGTGCCACCAGTGATCCGGGACAAAAGGGGAGACGGTATTTT. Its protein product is CATSDPGQKGRRYF.

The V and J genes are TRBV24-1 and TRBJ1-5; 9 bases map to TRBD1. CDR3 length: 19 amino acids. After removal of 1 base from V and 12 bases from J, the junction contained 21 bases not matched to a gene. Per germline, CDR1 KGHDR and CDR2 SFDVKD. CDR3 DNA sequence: TGTGCCACCAGTGATTTATACAGGGGGCCCTTTATGCGGGCCGGGCACCAGCATTTT. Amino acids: CATSDLYRGPFMRAGHQHF.